This T cell receptor (beta chain) appears in the sequencing data of a study of tumor-infiltrating lymphocytes in primary liver carcinoma (dated by TCRdb to about 2017). In the study overall: Surgical resection was performed in China between late 2015 and March 2016 on a few patients with histopathologically diagnosed primary liver carcinoma. The five patients had tumors of stage T1-T3 N0M0, with maximum diameters ranging from roughly 4.2 to 11 cm. TCRbeta repertoire sequencing covered 35 specimens from 5 patients: 25 or so tumor regions, 5 adjacent noncancerous liver tissues and 5 peripheral blood samples. Roughly 3.5 to 7.5 million productive TCRbeta reads were obtained per sample, and no significant difference in read depth was found between tissue types. The five patients, three men and two women aged 30 to 69 years, had hepatocellular carcinoma (four) or combined HCC and intrahepatic cholangiocarcinoma (one). TCRbeta repertoire sequencing, expression microarrays and whole-exome sequencing were combined in the study across five regions of each liver tumor, with adjacent normal tissue and blood also included. High reproducibility was observed for the technical replicate repertoires, with mean shared-clone rates around 0.9 and correlation coefficients above 0.95.

Concerning this clonotype itself: Its antigen is not yet known. There are no base qualities to consult, and no much larger clone falls within one base.

Study-wide conclusions, independent of this receptor: Repertoire overlap was higher between tumor regions (mean roughly 35%) than tumor-adjacent (approximately 17%) or tumor-blood (roughly 14%) pairs, consistent with antigen-driven expansion. Only 4 to 6 patients were included in the study, and the authors note that the findings should be validated in a larger study. Compared with blood, tumors had a significantly larger share of the repertoire taken up by the top 250 clones (p = 0.039). Because only the TCR beta chain was sequenced and unpaired alpha chains were not captured, true repertoire diversity is likely underestimated. Since the samples were bulk and unsorted, there was no way to compare CD4+ and CD8+ T cell repertoires.

Between the V and J ends, shortened by 5 bases and 0 bases respectively, the junction contains 14 bases. From a lookup of the germline V gene (reference sequence), CDR1 and CDR2 are PRHDT and FYEKMQ. From the cysteine through the phenylalanine, the CDR3 covers 15 amino acids. The DNA shown is the 45-base CDR3, in frame from base 1. A constant-region primer and ProtoScript II reverse transcriptase were used to reverse-transcribe TCRbeta-specific cDNA from approximately 550 ng total RNA. Three nested multiplex PCR rounds, following a slightly modified ARM-PCR procedure, were used to build the TCRbeta libraries. The first two PCR rounds used multiplex TRBV1-TRBV30 forward primers with a Cbeta reverse primer, each for about 9 cycles. Sample barcodes and Illumina adapters were added in a final 25-cycle PCR using Deep VentR polymerase. Before sequencing, amplicons of 200-500 bp were purified from gel using a QIAquick gel extraction kit. An Illumina HiSeq 2500 was used to sequence the TCRbeta amplicons with 250-bp paired-end reads. The authors processed their data as follows. Quality trimming of reads was performed with Trimmomatic v0.33, and paired reads were merged with FLASH v1.2.11 so that full CDR3 sequences could be recovered. MiGEC v1.2.1b assigned V, D and J germline segments to the rearranged TCRbeta sequences. Clonotype statistics and Shannon-Wiener diversity indices were computed with VDJtools v1.0.0. Except for diversity analysis, only each sample's 250 most abundant clonotypes were used in subsequent analyses to reduce sampling bias. The public reads were reanalyzed by TCRdb: fastp trimming at Q25, MiXCR alignment, in-frame beta chains only. Entries are consolidated by CDR3 protein sequence, retaining the most common genes and DNA. These V and J calls are TCRdb output, not the study's own analysis. This sample lists around 330,000 distinct CDR3 sequences; about 62% were detected once. Roughly 9% of the sample rests with the top ten.

Blood RNA was extracted from unsorted whole blood with TRIzol reagent; germline DNA came from the DNeasy Blood & Tissue kit. At the time of sampling, the patients had chronic HBV infection and had not received any treatment. Before surgery, four milliliters of peripheral blood were drawn into K2EDTA tubes. Specimen: peripheral blood. The clonotype originates from a man aged 35-49 years with primary liver carcinoma and hepatitis B virus infection. The chain is assembled from TRBV13 and TRBJ2-7; a tentative D call is TRBD1 (5 bases match). The CDR3 region: CASSLVGRGSYEQYF. The DNA sequence reads TGTGCCAGCAGCCTAGTGGGAAGGGGCTCCTACGAGCAGTACTTC.